The 9 T cell receptor beta chains below come from one sample, sequenced in a study of T cell changes during pregnancy in multiple sclerosis (dated by TCRdb to about 2019). The method was the immunoSEQ multiplex PCR assay. Entries here come from immuneACCESS through TCRdb and include only in-frame sequences with V and J called. Some clones fail to appear in such tables; in the studies checked, an unresolved V gene covers under half of the shortfall, and the cause of the remainder is unknown. This sample is represented by fewer than 40,000 clones; around 90% of them were singletons. In total, the top ten clones hold 0.37% of the sample. Specimen: CD4+ T cells from peripheral blood mononuclear cells, collected after pregnancy. These receptors all come from a female donor in good health, enrolled as a control in a pregnancy study.

This chain connects TRBV30 to TRBJ2-7, with 8 bases fitting TRBD2. V dropped 4 bases and J dropped 3; count of bases not matched to a gene: 2. Germline V gene lookup returns CDR1 GTSNPN and CDR2 SVGIG (reference sequence). CDR3 length: 12 residues. CDR3 in DNA: TGTGCCTGGAAGCGGGAGAACTACGAGCAGTACTTC. It translates to CAWKRENYEQYF.

The V and J genes are TRBV6-1 and TRBJ2-1; D is perhaps TRBD2 (6 bases). This CDR3 is built from 14 residues. V was trimmed by 6 bases and J by 0 bases, leaving 9 bases between them. Germline CDR1 and CDR2: MNHNS and SASEGT. The CDR3, as DNA: TGTGCCAGCAGGACTAGTCCCTCCTACAATGAGCAGTTCTTC. Translating it yields CASRTSPSYNEQFF.

The V call is TRBV11-2, the J call TRBJ2-7; D is perhaps TRBD1 (5 bases). The CDR3 extends over 14 amino acids. Germline V gene sequence: CDR1 SGHAT, CDR2 FQNNGV. The V and J ends lost 5 bases and 6 bases respectively, with 17 bases between them. CDR3 amino acids: CASSQQPGQGEQYF. CDR3 nucleotides: TGTGCCAGCAGCCAACAGCCCGGGCAGGGCGAGCAGTACTTC.

The V call is TRBV30, the J call TRBJ1-5; possibly TRBD1 for D (6 bases). The CDR3 length is 14 residues. Trimming removed 3 bases at V and 2 bases at J, with 11 bases between. Germline V gives CDR1 GTSNPN, CDR2 SVGIG (reference sequence). CDR3 DNA: TGTGCCTGGAGGGGACCAGGGGGCAATCAGCCCCAGCATTTT. It yields the protein CAWRGPGGNQPQHF.

The chain employs TRBV18 and TRBJ2-1; maybe TRBD2 (5 bases). The CDR3 sequence is 14 residues long. V was cut by 1 base and J by 7 bases, with 11 bases left in between. Germline V gene data show CDR1 as KGHSH and CDR2 as LQKENI. The CDR3 region is CASSPRLEGNEQFF. The CDR3 DNA follows: TGTGCCAGCTCACCACGCCTCGAGGGAAATGAGCAGTTCTTC.

V is TRBV28 and J is TRBJ1-2, with 8 positions matching TRBD1. Germline CDR1 is MDHEN and CDR2 is SYDVKM. V trimming: 6 bases; J trimming: 5 bases; junction bases outside the gene matches: 5. This CDR3 has 13 amino acids. CDR3 loop: CASREQGGYGYTF. The CDR3 DNA follows: TGTGCCAGCAGAGAACAGGGGGGTTATGGCTACACCTTC.

The chain joins TRBV14 to TRBJ2-1; tentatively, D is TRBD2 (5 bases). Deletions cut 3 bases from V and 7 bases from J, with 22 bases between. Germline assignment: CDR1 SGHDN and CDR2 FVKESK. CDR3 length: 17 residues. Here the CDR3 DNA reads TGTGCCAGCAGCCATAGAGGAGCGGTCTTTCGAAGGAATGAGCAGTTCTTC. Residues: CASSHRGAVFRRNEQFF.

This sequence joins TRBV7-8 and TRBJ2-6; D gene uncertain. The V gene lost 4 bases and the J gene lost 2 bases, with 9 bases spanning the gap. This CDR3 has 15 amino acids. The germline V gene has CDR1 SGHVS and CDR2 FQNEAQ. CDR3 DNA sequence: TGTGCCAGCAGCTCCGAGGTTGCTGGGGCCAACGTCCTGACTTTC. Its translation is CASSSEVAGANVLTF. The whole variable domain, remainder taken from reference TRBV7-8 and TRBJ2-6, is GAGVSQSPRYKVAKRGQDVALRCDPISGHVSLFWYQQALGQGPEFLTYFQNEAQLDKSGLPSDRFFAERPEGSVSTLKIQRTQQEDSAVYLCASSSEVAGANVLTFGAGSRLTVL.

The rearrangement joins TRBV6-5 to TRBJ1-1; D is undetermined. This CDR3 spans 15 amino acids. Germline CDR1 is MNHEY and CDR2 is SVGAGI. V lost 4 bases, J lost 1 base, and 13 bases lay in between. DNA of the CDR3: TGTGCCAGCAGTTCTTATCAACATGGGAACACTGAAGCTTTCTTT. It translates to CASSSYQHGNTEAFF.